A selection of T cell receptor beta chains follows, all from one sample in a study of T cells after yellow fever vaccination. TCRdb fed the 5' RACE reads into MiXCR, producing one record per CDR3 protein. The sample holds around 300,000 distinct CDR3 sequences, roughly 3.9% seen once. The source was PBMCs, collected 5 days after the yellow fever booster vaccination. The receptors were gathered from a man aged 18 to 35 who received the YFV17D yellow fever vaccine. Both conserved end residues are part of each CDR3. Fields, in order: clone size, J gene, V gene, D gene, CDR3 DNA, CDR3 protein. A D gene is named only where the DNA matches it firmly. A clone size is listed for some rows: how often the clone was seen (once, few, many), or a class if it is expanded.

size: NA; J: TRBJ2-3; V: TRBV5-5; D: TRBD2; DNA: TGTGCCAGCAGCACCCAAGGGACTAGCGGGGGGGCCATGGTTTATACGCAGTATTTT; CDR3: CASSTQGTSGGAMVYTQYF
size: NA; J: TRBJ2-1; V: TRBV5-4; D: TRBD2; DNA: TGTGCCAGCAGCTTGGGGAGCGGGGCCCCGCAGTTCTTC; CDR3: CASSLGSGAPQFF
size: NA; J: TRBJ2-5; V: TRBV4-1; D: TRBD2; DNA: TGCGCCAGCAGCCAAGATCGGGAGAGGGCGACTAGCGAAACTGAGACCCAGTACTTC; CDR3: CASSQDRERATSETETQYF
size: few; J: TRBJ2-3; V: TRBV4-3; D: NA; DNA: TGCGCCAGCAGCCGGACGGACAGTGGAGATACGCAGTATTTT; CDR3: CASSRTDSGDTQYF
size: many; J: TRBJ2-7; V: TRBV7-6; D: NA; DNA: TGTGCCAGCAGCCCAAGGACGATACCGAGCTCCTACGAGCAGTACTTC; CDR3: CASSPRTIPSSYEQYF
size: few; J: TRBJ2-1; V: TRBV5-1; D: NA; DNA: TGCGCCAGCAGCTTCGAGCGGGTGGACGCCTTAATAGGTGAGCAGTTCTTC; CDR3: CASSFERVDALIGEQFF
size: NA; J: TRBJ1-1; V: TRBV12-3/TRBV12-4; D: NA; DNA: TGTGCCAGCACACACCGGACTGAAGCTTTCTTT; CDR3: CASTHRTEAFF
size: many; J: TRBJ1-2; V: TRBV5-1; D: NA; DNA: TGCGCCAGCAGCTTGGGGACAAGTACTAACTATGGCTACACCTTC; CDR3: CASSLGTSTNYGYTF
size: NA; J: TRBJ2-4; V: TRBV9; D: TRBD2; DNA: TGTGCCAGCAGCGTAGAATTTGGGGCGGGGGACATTCAGTACTTC; CDR3: CASSVEFGAGDIQYF
size: many; J: TRBJ1-1; V: TRBV5-1; D: NA; DNA: TGCGCCAGCAGCTTGGGAGGGGCACCGAACACTGAAGCTTTCTTT; CDR3: CASSLGGAPNTEAFF
size: few; J: TRBJ1-2; V: TRBV7-9; D: TRBD1; DNA: TGTGCCAGCAGCAGGACTTCGGGACAGGGATTCAAAGGCTACACCTTC; CDR3: CASSRTSGQGFKGYTF
size: NA; J: TRBJ2-5; V: TRBV18; D: NA; DNA: TGTGCCAGCTCACCACAGGCAGGTCGTGACGACCAAGAGACCCAGTACTTC; CDR3: CASSPQAGRDDQETQYF